One sample yielded the 20 T cell receptor beta chains listed below, sequenced in a study of T cells after yellow fever vaccination. TCRdb re-derived calls from the 5' RACE reads in MiXCR, one entry per CDR3 protein. The table has around 230,000 distinct CDR3 sequences, 5.5% to 8.5% seen once. Sequenced material: CD4+ T cells sorted from PBMCs, taken on the day of the yellow fever booster vaccination. These receptor sequences come from a man younger than 40 who received the YFV17D yellow fever vaccine.

This clonotype was picked up a small number of times. The chain joins TRBV28 to TRBJ2-1; D is uncertain. CDR1 MDHEN and CDR2 SYDVKM come from the germline V gene. The length of the CDR3 is 15 residues. V was cut by 6 bases and J by 5 bases, with 17 bases left in between. CDR3 bases: TGTGCCAGCAGCGCTACTCCTACCACTCACAATGAGCAGTTCTTC. Its protein is CASSATPTTHNEQFF.

The sample holds many counts of this clonotype. The genes are TRBV7-2 and TRBJ2-4; 10 bases agree with TRBD2. There are 17 residues in the CDR3. Germline CDR1 SGHTA, CDR2 FQGNSA. V shed 10 bases, J shed 7 bases, and the junction held 19 bases outside the gene matches. CDR3 in DNA: TGTGCCACAGCCCGGGACTCCCTTAGCGGGAGGACGAACATTCAGTACTTC. Amino acid sequence: CATARDSLSGRTNIQYF. Drawing the rest from reference TRBV7-2 and TRBJ2-4, the complete variable domain is GAGVSQSPSNKVTEKGKDVELRCDPISGHTALYWYRQSLGQGLEFLIYFQGNSAPDKSGLPSDRFSAERTGGSVSTLTIQRTQQEDSAVYLCATARDSLSGRTNIQYFGAGTRLSVL.

The sample holds many counts of this clonotype. The chain combines TRBV14 with TRBJ2-1; tentatively, D is TRBD1 or TRBD2 (5 bases each). This CDR3 is built from 14 residues. The V end was cut by 4 bases, the J end by 3 bases, with 10 bases between. Germline lookup yields CDR1 SGHDN and CDR2 FVKESK. This CDR3 reads CASSLRDVYNEQFF. The CDR3 DNA reads TGTGCCAGCAGCCTCCGGGACGTCTACAATGAGCAGTTCTTC.

This clonotype was seen a few times. The V and J genes are TRBV5-4 and TRBJ2-1; 11 nucleotides line up with TRBD2. Looked up from germline, CDR1 is SGHNT and CDR2 is YYREEE (reference sequence). Unmatched junction bases numbered 3, after V lost 2 bases and J lost 5 bases. CDR3 length: 15 residues. For the CDR3, the DNA is TGTGCCAGCAGCTTTTCGGGACTAGCGGACAATGAGCAGTTCTTC. This sequence encodes CASSFSGLADNEQFF.

The sample holds a few counts of this clonotype. The chain combines TRBV7-2 with TRBJ2-7; the D is unclear. The V end lost 8 bases, the J end lost 1 base, and 15 bases lay between the germline ends. The CDR3 has 14 amino acids. Germline CDR1 and CDR2: SGHTA and FQGNSA. Here the CDR3 reads CASAPGDWSYEQYF. Here the CDR3 DNA reads TGTGCCAGCGCACCCGGAGATTGGTCCTACGAGCAGTACTTC.

In its sample, this clonotype was seen many times. This chain uses TRBV29-1 with TRBJ2-1, with 8 positions matching TRBD2. Trimming took 6 bases from V and 8 from J; bases not matched to a gene: 12. This CDR3 comprises 14 residues. The germline CDR1 and CDR2 sequences are SQVTM and ANQGSEA. CDR3: CSVAGLAIHDEQFF. DNA of the CDR3: TGCAGCGTCGCCGGACTAGCCATCCACGATGAGCAGTTCTTC.

This clonotype was counted a few times. This chain connects TRBV7-2 to TRBJ2-3; D remains unclear. The V gene's germline CDR1 is SGHTA and CDR2 FQGNSA. This CDR3 has 12 amino acids. Trimming took off 2 bases at V and 7 bases at J, with 7 bases between the two ends. The CDR3 nucleotides are TGTGCCAGCAGCTTAATTCCGAATACGCAGTATTTT. This sequence encodes CASSLIPNTQYF.

The rearrangement uses TRBV7-2 and TRBJ2-5; D is ambiguous. The V end was cut by 9 bases, the J end by 5 bases, with 19 bases between. The CDR3 spans 14 residues. Germline lookup yields CDR1 SGHTA and CDR2 FQGNSA. The CDR3 protein is CARSLSGFTETQYF. The CDR3 region has the DNA TGTGCCAGAAGCCTCTCGGGTTTTACGGAGACCCAGTACTTC.

V usage is TRBV3-1 and J usage is TRBJ2-7; 12 positions match TRBD2. Germline trimming cut 4 bases from V and 0 bases from J; bases unmatched to any gene: 4. There are 16 residues in the CDR3. CDR1 is LGHDT, CDR2 YNNKEL, per germline (reference sequence). This chain's CDR3 is CASSPTSGRSSYEQYF. CDR3 sequence (DNA): TGTGCCAGCAGCCCAACTAGCGGGAGGAGCTCCTACGAGCAGTACTTC.

This chain connects TRBV5-1 to TRBJ2-1, with D perhaps assigned TRBD1 or TRBD2 (5 bases each). This CDR3 is built from 15 residues. The germline CDR1 and CDR2 sequences are SGHRS and YFSETQ. The ends were cut back, 4 bases at V and 0 bases at J, with 11 bases in the middle. The CDR3 DNA is TGCGCCAGCAGCGGTGGTGGGACCTCCTACAATGAGCAGTTCTTC. Its translation: CASSGGGTSYNEQFF.

This clonotype was counted between two and nine times. This rearrangement joins TRBV11-2 to TRBJ2-7; D is unresolved. This CDR3 has 13 residues. Germline lookup yields CDR1 SGHAT and CDR2 FQNNGV. V was pared by 3 bases and J by 2 bases, with 8 bases between. CDR3 nucleotide sequence: TGTGCCAGCAGCTTGTACATTGCCTACGAGCAGTACTTC. Residues: CASSLYIAYEQYF.

This clonotype showed up just a few times. The rearrangement uses TRBV18 and TRBJ1-3, with D maybe TRBD1 (6 bases). The germline CDR1 and CDR2 sequences are KGHSH and LQKENI. This CDR3 spans 16 amino acids. The germline V and J ends were trimmed by 0 bases and 2 bases, with 11 bases remaining between them. CDR3 protein: CASSPPSQGPGNTIYF. Written as DNA, the CDR3 is TGTGCCAGCTCACCACCCTCACAGGGACCTGGAAACACCATATATTTT.

This clonotype was counted at least ten times. The chain employs TRBV5-1 and TRBJ2-7; perhaps TRBD2 as D (7 bases). The CDR3 is 15 residues long. V was trimmed by 3 bases and J by 3 bases, leaving 16 bases between them. Germline V lookup: CDR1 SGHRS, CDR2 YFSETQ. The DNA for the CDR3 is TGCGCCAGCAGCTCTCGGGGGGCAGGGATCTACGAGCAGTACTTC. Encoded protein: CASSSRGAGIYEQYF.

The table lists this clonotype with many counts. This chain uses TRBV15 with TRBJ2-1, with no clear D. The CDR3 loop spans 15 amino acids. CDR1 and CDR2 (germline): LNHNV, YYDKDF (reference sequence). The V gene lost 4 bases and the J gene lost 5 bases, with 15 bases spanning the gap. CDR3 in amino acids: CATSTYHRHNNEQFF. The CDR3 DNA reads TGTGCCACCAGCACCTACCATAGACACAACAATGAGCAGTTCTTC.

This clonotype was found a few times. The chain combines TRBV4-3 with TRBJ2-7; TRBD1 is a possible D gene (5 bases). Trimming left V 0 bases short and J 8 bases short, with 14 bases between. The CDR3 spans 14 residues. Germline values: CDR1 LGHNA, CDR2 YSLEER. The CDR3 bases are TGCGCCAGCAGCCAAGATCTAATAGGGGTTCAGCAGTACTTC. The encoded protein is CASSQDLIGVQQYF.

The J gene is TRBJ2-1, the V gene TRBV7-9, with D tentatively TRBD1 (6 bases). Trimming removed 5 bases at V and 2 bases at J, with 16 bases between. There are 16 residues in the CDR3. Germline V lookup: CDR1 SEHNR, CDR2 FQNEAQ (reference sequence). CDR3 loop: CASSPYREMTYNEQFF. CDR3 coding DNA: TGTGCCAGCAGCCCATACAGGGAAATGACCTACAATGAGCAGTTCTTC.

This clonotype was found many times. The chain employs TRBV20-1 and TRBJ2-7, with D perhaps TRBD2 (6 bases). This CDR3 contains 13 residues. V was clipped by 5 bases and J by 1 base, with 12 bases between them. CDR1 is DFQATT and CDR2 is SNEGSKA in the germline V gene (reference sequence). For the CDR3, the DNA is TGCAGTGCTGTCAGAGCGGGTTCCTACGAGCAGTACTTC. Translating gives CSAVRAGSYEQYF.

This clonotype showed up just a few times. The V gene is TRBV10-3, the J gene TRBJ2-1, with D possibly matching TRBD2 (7 bases). Germline CDR1 reads ENHRY; CDR2 reads SYGVKD. The CDR3 has 13 residues. Trimming removed 6 bases at V and 5 bases at J, with 11 bases between. CDR3 region: CAISPGGHNEQFF. CDR3 sequence (DNA): TGTGCCATCAGCCCCGGGGGGCACAATGAGCAGTTCTTC.

This clonotype has a count of ten or more. The chain is built from TRBV30 and TRBJ1-1, with TRBD1 matching over 7 bases. Germline CDR1 and CDR2: GTSNPN and SVGIG (reference sequence). CDR3 size: 17 residues. The trim removed 3 bases at V and 1 base at J, leaving 14 bases unmatched. CDR3 in DNA: TGTGCCTGGAGGCTCCGACAGGGAATAGGTAGGAACACTGAAGCTTTCTTT. This encodes CAWRLRQGIGRNTEAFF.

In its sample, this clonotype was seen many times. The chain employs TRBV20-1 and TRBJ2-5; D unclear. This CDR3 has 11 amino acids. CDR1 and CDR2 (germline): DFQATT, SNEGSKA (reference sequence). V was trimmed by 2 bases and J by 5 bases, leaving 6 bases between them. CDR3 region: CSARKSETQYF. The CDR3 DNA sequence: TGCAGTGCTAGAAAATCGGAGACCCAGTACTTC.